The 18 T cell receptor beta chains presented below share a single source sample, sequenced in a study of blood T cell repertoires in COVID-19. The data were produced by immunoSEQ multiplex PCR, yet TCRdb's version contains in-frame clones alone and is incomplete. Of about 42,000 clones listed, approximately 90% are singletons. The material sequenced was peripheral blood. Every receptor here comes from a human donor in a cohort sampled during active COVID-19.

The chain links TRBV25-1 to TRBJ2-5, with D possibly being TRBD2 (6 bases). The V gene lost 5 bases and the J gene lost 4 bases, with 11 bases spanning the gap. This CDR3 comprises 13 residues. Germline V lookup: CDR1 MGHDK, CDR2 SYGVNS. CDR3 sequence reads: CASSTGVRETQYF. The DNA for the CDR3 is TGTGCCAGCAGTACGGGAGTCCGAGAGACCCAGTACTTC.

This rearrangement joins TRBV7-8 to TRBJ2-1, with 8 positions matching TRBD2. J lost 6 bases, V lost 0 bases, and 7 bases had no gene match. Germline V gene sequence: CDR1 SGHVS, CDR2 FQNEAQ. The CDR3 spans 16 residues. The CDR3 bases are TGTGCCAGCAGCTTAGCTTCGCGGGAGGCCTTCAATGAGCAGTTCTTC. The encoded protein is CASSLASREAFNEQFF.

The chain joins TRBV4-1 to TRBJ2-1; TRBD2 matches 9 bases. CDR1 and CDR2 (germline): MGHRA, YSYEKL. V gave up 3 bases and J gave up 2 bases; unmatched junction bases: 20. The CDR3 totals 21 residues. The CDR3 DNA reads TGCGCCAGCAGCCATCGTCCCGAGGAGGTAGCGGGAGTTAGCGCCTACAATGAGCAGTTCTTC. This encodes CASSHRPEEVAGVSAYNEQFF.

This chain connects TRBV18 to TRBJ2-5, with D possibly TRBD2 on 5 matching bases. Trimming shortened V by 1 base and J by 5 bases, and 11 bases separated the two germline ends. The germline CDR1 and CDR2 sequences are KGHSH and LQKENI. The CDR3 covers 14 residues. CDR3 sequence (DNA): TGTGCCAGCTCACCACGAGCGACGGGGGAGACCCAGTACTTC. Translation gives CASSPRATGETQYF.

This rearrangement joins TRBV10-3 to TRBJ1-2; 8 positions agree with TRBD1. Germline CDR1 is ENHRY and CDR2 is SYGVKD. The J segment lost 6 bases and the V segment lost 2 bases, leaving 8 bases of the junction unmatched. This CDR3 is 15 amino acids long. The CDR3 spells CAISEAGGAGDGYTF. In nucleotides, the CDR3 is TGTGCCATCAGTGAGGCAGGGGGCGCCGGGGATGGCTACACCTTC.

This chain joins TRBV7-9 and TRBJ1-3; D is undetermined. CDR1 is SEHNR, CDR2 FQNEAQ, per germline (reference sequence). Trimming took 5 bases from V and 8 from J, leaving 13 bases between them. This CDR3 comprises 13 residues. The CDR3 DNA is TGTGCCAGCAGCCCTTATCAACGGGACACCATATATTTT. This encodes CASSPYQRDTIYF.

The CDR3 loop reads CASSGTGKDTQYF. In DNA, the CDR3 is TGTGCCAGCAGCGGAACAGGGAAAGATACGCAGTATTTT. The chain joins TRBV5-6 to TRBJ2-3, with a weak D call TRBD1 (6 bases). CDR1 is SGHDT, CDR2 YYEEEE, per germline. CDR3 size: 13 residues. Trimming shortened V by 4 bases and J by 5 bases, and 11 bases separated the two germline ends.

This clone was observed once. The chain employs TRBV4-3 and TRBJ1-6; D not certain. Trimming pared 0 bases from V and 7 bases from J, leaving 10 bases between. Germline V gives CDR1 LGHNA, CDR2 YSLEER. The CDR3 has 15 residues. CDR3 DNA sequence: TGCGCCAGCAGCCAAGATGGGAGGCCAAATTCACCCCTCCACTTT. This codes for CASSQDGRPNSPLHF.

V gene TRBV5-1 combines with J gene TRBJ2-3; 10 bases are shared with TRBD1. The junction had 3 bases not matched to a gene; V was cut back by 3 bases and J by 2 bases. Germline V gives CDR1 SGHRS, CDR2 YFSETQ. The CDR3 sequence is 15 residues long. CDR3 sequence: CASSSGTGDTDTQYF. As DNA, the CDR3 is TGCGCCAGCAGCTCCGGGACAGGGGACACAGATACGCAGTATTTT. The full variable domain, with the rest looked up from reference TRBV5-1 and TRBJ2-3, is KAGVTQTPRYLIKTRGQQVTLSCSPISGHRSVSWYQQTPGQGLQFLFEYFSETQRNKGNFPGRFSGRQFSNSRSEMNVSTLELGDSALYLCASSSGTGDTDTQYFGPGTRLTVL.

This rearrangement joins TRBV14 to TRBJ2-5; no clear D gene. This CDR3 has 12 amino acids. Germline CDR1 reads SGHDN; CDR2 reads FVKESK. V lost 2 bases and J lost 4, with 5 bases in between. In DNA form, the CDR3 reads TGTGCCAGCAGCCAATTCCTAGAGACCCAGTACTTC. It encodes CASSQFLETQYF.

The V call is TRBV19, the J call TRBJ2-3; 8 bases are a match to TRBD2. Looked up from germline, CDR1 is LNHDA and CDR2 is SQIVND (reference sequence). The length of the CDR3 is 17 residues. V lost 0 bases to trimming and J lost 4 bases; unmatched junction nucleotides: 9. The CDR3 protein is CASSIEEVAGISDTQYF. For the CDR3, the DNA is TGTGCCAGTAGTATAGAGGAGGTAGCGGGAATCTCAGATACGCAGTATTTT.

The chain couples TRBV21-1 to TRBJ2-7; the DNA was not compared with TRBD1, the D call given in the table. TRBV21-1 is termed a pseudogene. CDR3 size: 11 residues. The CDR3 here is CANQGSYEQYF. CDR3 in DNA: TGTGCCAATCAGGGGTCCTACGAGCAGTACTTC.

The genes are TRBV11-2 and TRBJ1-1; D unresolved. Trimming left V 5 bases short and J 0 bases short, with 10 bases between. CDR1 is SGHAT and CDR2 is FQNNGV in the germline V gene. The CDR3 extends over 14 amino acids. The CDR3 sequence is CASSPELLNTEAFF. CDR3 coding DNA: TGTGCCAGCAGCCCCGAGCTCCTGAACACTGAAGCTTTCTTT.

V usage is TRBV5-1 and J usage is TRBJ1-6, with 8 bases lining up with TRBD1. The ends lost 9 bases at V and 8 bases at J; junction bases unmatched: 10. Germline values: CDR1 SGHRS, CDR2 YFSETQ. The CDR3 consists of 14 residues. The CDR3 sequence: CATRLATGDSPLHF. CDR3 bases: TGCGCCACGCGACTTGCGACAGGGGATTCACCCCTCCACTTT.

The chain has TRBV7-2 and TRBJ2-3; TRBD2 aligns across 7 bases. Germline trimming cut 6 bases from V and 0 bases from J; bases unmatched to any gene: 6. The CDR3 is 15 residues long. Germline CDR1 and CDR2: SGHTA and FQGNSA. The CDR3 loop reads CASRSGALSTDTQYF. DNA of the CDR3: TGTGCCAGCAGGAGCGGGGCGCTAAGCACAGATACGCAGTATTTT.

This chain links TRBV6-5 with TRBJ1-2; no firm D call. This CDR3 contains 14 residues. Germline assignment: CDR1 MNHEY and CDR2 SVGAGI. Trimming took off 7 bases at V and 0 bases at J, with 12 bases between the two ends. CDR3 coding DNA: TGTGCCAGCATAGACACCACGGCTAACTATGGCTACACCTTC. Amino acids: CASIDTTANYGYTF.

V is TRBV7-2 and J is TRBJ1-2, with TRBD1 matching over 8 bases. There are 14 residues in the CDR3. The trim removed 4 bases at V and 8 bases at J, leaving 9 bases unmatched. Germline CDR1 reads SGHTA; CDR2 reads FQGNSA. The CDR3 DNA reads TGTGCCAGCAGCTCTAGACAGGGGACTTTGGGCTACACCTTC. This translates into CASSSRQGTLGYTF. Full variable domain (rest looked up from reference TRBV7-2 and TRBJ1-2): GAGVSQSPSNKVTEKGKDVELRCDPISGHTALYWYRQSLGQGLEFLIYFQGNSAPDKSGLPSDRFSAERTGGSVSTLTIQRTQQEDSAVYLCASSSRQGTLGYTFGSGTRLTVV.

J is TRBJ2-3 and V is TRBV10-3; possibly TRBD1 for D (6 bases). This CDR3 has 15 residues. CDR1 is ENHRY and CDR2 is SYGVKD in the germline V gene. V was pared by 4 bases and J by 0 bases, with 11 bases between. In DNA form, the CDR3 reads TGTGCCATCAGTGGTAGACAGGCCAGCACAGATACGCAGTATTTT. Translated, it gives CAISGRQASTDTQYF.